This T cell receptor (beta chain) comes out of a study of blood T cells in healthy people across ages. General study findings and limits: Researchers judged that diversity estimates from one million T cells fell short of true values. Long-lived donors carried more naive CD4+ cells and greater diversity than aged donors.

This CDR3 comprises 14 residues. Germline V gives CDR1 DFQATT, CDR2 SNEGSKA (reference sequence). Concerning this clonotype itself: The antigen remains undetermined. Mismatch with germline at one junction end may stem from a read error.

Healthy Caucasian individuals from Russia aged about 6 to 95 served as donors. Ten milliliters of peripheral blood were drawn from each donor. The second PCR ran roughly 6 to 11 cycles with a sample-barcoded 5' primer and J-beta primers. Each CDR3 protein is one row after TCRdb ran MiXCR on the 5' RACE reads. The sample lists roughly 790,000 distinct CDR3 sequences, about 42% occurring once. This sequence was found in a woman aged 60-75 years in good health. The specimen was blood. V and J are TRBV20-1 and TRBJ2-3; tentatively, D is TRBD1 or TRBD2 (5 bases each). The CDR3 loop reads CSARRQLATDTRYF. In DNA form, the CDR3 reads TGCAGTGCTAGGCGCCAGTTAGCGACAGATACGCGGTATTTT.